This T cell receptor beta chain was recovered during a study of cytomegalovirus exposure and HLA in healthy donors. From germline, CDR1 is GTSNPN and CDR2 SVGIG (reference sequence). This CDR3 spans 14 amino acids. V was cut by 3 bases and J by 3 bases, with 12 bases left in between. The study drew the donors from its roughly 120-subject validation cohort, separate from the approximately 700-subject first cohort. With regard to this clone: What it binds is unknown.

Produced via immunoSEQ multiplex PCR; TCRdb's table is partial and in-frame only. The profile shows 68,000 or so clones, 90% to 95% of them singletons. Study results and caveats: Among TCR beta chains, those listed as cytomegalovirus-associated numbered over 150. The study found most TCR sequences rare, yet found some public TCRs in many donors. According to a subsequent analysis, TCR clusters from the first cohort were inclined to appear together in the 110 or so validation repertoires.

The receptor's source is a young man in good health and CMV-seronegative. The V call is TRBV30, the J call TRBJ1-3; D might be TRBD1 (5 bases). Sequencing used PBMCs. CDR3: CAWRLGGGGNTIYF. The CDR3, as DNA: TGTGCCTGGAGATTGGGGGGGGGTGGAAACACCATATATTTT.